This TCR beta chain is from a study of cytomegalovirus exposure and HLA in healthy donors. The study's findings and limits: A few chains linked to CMV were shown in vitro to be specific for CMV antigens. Evidence from a later analysis indicated that most CMV-associated TCR beta chains looked HLA-restricted.

Germline V CDR1 and CDR2: SGDLS, YYNGEE. The CDR3 totals 13 residues. The ends lost 6 bases at V and 6 bases at J; junction bases unmatched: 6. Of note for this clone: Its specificity is not known.

This PCR relied on a set of 60 Vbeta primers and 13 Jbeta primers. The method was immunoSEQ multiplex PCR; TCRdb's version includes in-frame clones alone and lacks a portion of them. Of about 210,000 clones listed, 65% to 85% are singletons. Material for sequencing was PBMCs. This clonotype originated in a man between 35 and 55 years old in good health and CMV-seropositive. J is TRBJ1-2 and V is TRBV9; 9 bases fit TRBD1. In nucleotides, the CDR3 is TGTGCCAGCAACAAACAGGGGGCTCATGGCTACACCTTC. Translation: CASNKQGAHGYTF.